This TCR beta chain appears in the sequencing data of a study of patients and donors after allogeneic stem cell transplantation. MiXCR, run by TCRdb on the RT-PCR reads, gives a single entry per CDR3 protein. The data show approximately 210,000 distinct CDR3 sequences, with around two fifths seen just once and 33% held by the top ten. CDR1 and CDR2 from the germline V gene are MNHEY and SVGAGI. With 6 bases clipped from V and 4 bases from J, the junction kept 6 bases outside the gene matches. The CDR3 is made up of 15 amino acids. The receptor's source is a human donor who was either an allogeneic HSCT recipient or a stem cell or donor lymphocyte infusion donor (not recorded which). It is not recorded whose cells these are; they may come from a transplant donor. V gene TRBV6-5 combines with J gene TRBJ2-7; 13 positions match TRBD2. Material for sequencing was blood, either unsorted or a sorted T cell fraction (not recorded which). The CDR3 sequence is CASRLGTSGTYEQYF. The DNA for the CDR3 is TGTGCCAGCAGACTCGGGACTAGCGGGACATACGAGCAGTACTTC.